The 11 T cell receptor beta chains given below trace back to one sample, sequenced in a study of OX40 agonist ivuxolimab in advanced cancers. The method behind the library was the immunoSEQ multiplex PCR assay. In TCRdb, the immuneACCESS table is reduced to in-frame sequences with V and J assigned. These tables do not hold every clone; where another copy was compared, an unresolved V gene accounts for under half, and the others remain unexplained. This sample lists around 76,000 clones; 85% to 90% were detected once. Of the sample, about 8.6% falls within the top ten clones. Sample: CD4+ or CD8+ T cells sorted from blood, taken in a trial of the OX40 agonist ivuxolimab. The origin of the receptors is an adult with an advanced solid tumor such as melanoma, head and neck, liver or kidney cancer.

J is TRBJ1-5 and V is TRBV6-6; D possibly corresponds to TRBD1 (6 bases). There are 13 residues in the CDR3. CDR1 MNHNY and CDR2 SVGAGI come from the germline V gene (reference sequence). Trimming shortened V by 5 bases and J by 5 bases, and 10 bases separated the two germline ends. Written as DNA, the CDR3 is TGTGCCAGCAGTCGGGACACTGATCAGCCCCAGCATTTT. It is translated as CASSRDTDQPQHF.

The chain links TRBV5-1 to TRBJ2-1, with 7 bases that match TRBD2. Unmatched junction bases numbered 9, after V lost 5 bases and J lost 7 bases. Germline CDR1 and CDR2: SGHRS and YFSETQ. CDR3 length equals 14 residues. The CDR3: CASRDVAGTNEQFF. Here the CDR3 DNA reads TGCGCCAGCAGGGATGTAGCGGGCACAAATGAGCAGTTCTTC.

The rearrangement links TRBV7-2 to TRBJ1-1; possibly TRBD1 for D (6 bases). Germline values: CDR1 SGHTA, CDR2 FQGNSA. The CDR3 contains 14 residues. Trimming left V 1 base short and J 4 bases short, with 10 bases between. The CDR3: CASSLDNRATEAFF. The CDR3 DNA is TGTGCCAGCAGCTTAGACAACAGGGCCACTGAAGCTTTCTTT. The full variable domain, rest sourced from reference TRBV7-2 and TRBJ1-1, is GAGVSQSPSNKVTEKGKDVELRCDPISGHTALYWYRQSLGQGLEFLIYFQGNSAPDKSGLPSDRFSAERTGGSVSTLTIQRTQQEDSAVYLCASSLDNRATEAFFGQGTRLTVV.

The chain is built from TRBV30 and TRBJ1-6; no reliable D call. CDR3 length equals 15 residues. Trimming pared 4 bases from V and 0 bases from J, leaving 10 bases between. Germline loops: CDR1 GTSNPN, CDR2 SVGIG (reference sequence). The CDR3, as DNA: TGTGCCTGGAAGCTCGGGAGCTCCTATAATTCACCCCTCCACTTT. This sequence encodes CAWKLGSSYNSPLHF.

This clone was recorded once. This chain connects TRBV6-4 to TRBJ2-5, with D possibly being TRBD1 (6 bases). V was trimmed by 2 bases and J by 5 bases, leaving 9 bases between them. CDR3 length: 13 residues. Germline loops: CDR1 MRHNA, CDR2 SNTAGT. The DNA for the CDR3 is TGTGCCAGCAGTGACAAGGGGGTGGAGACCCAGTACTTC. This translates into CASSDKGVETQYF.

About this clone: Other DNA sequences in this sample translate to the same CDR3. This sequence joins TRBV5-4 and TRBJ1-5; 8 bases are a match to TRBD1. This CDR3 has 15 residues. V lost 0 bases, J lost 4 bases, and 3 bases stayed unmatched. Germline V lookup: CDR1 SGHNT, CDR2 YYREEE (reference sequence). The CDR3 sequence is CASSLDRGVNQPQHF. CDR3 sequence (DNA): TGTGCCAGCAGCTTGGACAGGGGGGTAAATCAGCCCCAGCATTTT.

The rearrangement uses TRBV14 and TRBJ2-7, with 9 bases fitting TRBD1. The junction had 7 bases not matched to a gene; V was cut back by 7 bases and J by 3 bases. The CDR3 is 14 amino acids. Germline V gene data show CDR1 as SGHDN and CDR2 as FVKESK. CDR3 sequence: CASTDRGGIYEQYF. DNA for the CDR3: TGTGCCAGCACCGACAGGGGGGGAATCTACGAGCAGTACTTC.

V is TRBV18 and J is TRBJ2-7, with TRBD1 identical over 11 bases. Germline V gene lookup returns CDR1 KGHSH and CDR2 LQKENI. Unmatched junction bases numbered 16, after V lost 6 bases and J lost 9 bases. This CDR3 has 16 residues. The CDR3 sequence is CASSRLAGQGEFLQYF. In DNA, the CDR3 is TGTGCCAGCTCCCGCTTGGCGGGACAGGGGGAATTTTTGCAGTACTTC.

The chain links TRBV5-5 to TRBJ1-4, with a possible D match to TRBD1 (5 bases). The CDR3 is 15 residues long. Germline assignment: CDR1 SGHKS and CDR2 YYEKEE (reference sequence). Trimming removed 2 bases at V and 4 bases at J, with 12 bases between. CDR3 protein: CASSLGDPGNEKLFF. For the CDR3, the DNA is TGTGCCAGCAGCTTAGGGGACCCCGGTAATGAAAAACTGTTTTTT.

This clone is a singleton in its sample. This chain joins TRBV30 and TRBJ2-5, with D perhaps given as TRBD1 or TRBD2 (6 bases each). With 5 bases removed from V and 5 bases from J, the gap between germline ends came to 18 bases. This CDR3 is built from 14 residues. Germline assignment: CDR1 GTSNPN and CDR2 SVGIG (reference sequence). CDR3 residues: CAWDKRGGRETQYF. The DNA of the CDR3 is TGTGCCTGGGACAAACGAGGGGGGAGGGAGACCCAGTACTTC.

The rearrangement links TRBV21-1 to TRBJ2-4; no DNA check was done on the table's D call, TRBD1. TRBV21-1 is classified as a pseudogene. This CDR3 has 15 residues. CDR3 loop: CAGSTDRDPKNIQYF. CDR3 bases: TGTGCCGGCAGCACTGACAGGGACCCCAAAAACATTCAGTACTTC.